This T cell receptor beta chain derives from a study of cytomegalovirus exposure and HLA in healthy donors. Looking at the study overall: As an earlier analysis found, around 170 million T cells yielded fewer than 130 million unique TCR beta sequences.

Germline assignment: CDR1 SEHNR and CDR2 FQNEAQ (reference sequence). The CDR3 has 17 amino acids. 60 Vbeta and 13 Jbeta primers were used in PCR. Repertoires were generated with immunoSEQ multiplex PCR, while TCRdb's copy carries only in-frame clones and drops some. Among around 90,000 clones listed, 82% were seen once. As concerns this clone: One end of the junction is discordant with germline, which a read error may explain.

The chain has TRBV7-9 and TRBJ2-1; D is perhaps TRBD1 (5 bases). This sequence originates from a man aged 45-65 years in good health and CMV-seronegative. Sequencing was done on a sample of PBMCs. This chain's CDR3 is CSSSPPFSQGSYNEQFF. CDR3 DNA sequence: TGTTCCAGCAGCCCGCCATTCTCCCAGGGCTCCTACAATGAGCAGTTCTTC.